A few counts support the clone carrying this T cell receptor beta chain. Its antigen is as yet unknown. In germline, CDR1 is MNHNS, CDR2 SASEGT. V gave up 0 bases and J gave up 0 bases; unmatched junction bases: 6. The CDR3 runs to 18 residues. The Oncomine TCR Beta short-read assay generated sequence data from the DNA of cultured CD4+ T cells. TCRdb ran MiXCR on the PCR reads and lists one entry per CDR3 protein. Of more than 13,000 distinct CDR3 sequences in the sample, roughly 21% were seen once. The data were taken from a study of vaccination and CD4 T cells after COVID-19. Noted treatment: approximately nine-day PBMC culture with coronavirus spike peptide pools or control peptides (ViraFEST assay).

The origin of this receptor is a human donor with COVID-19. What was sequenced was cultured CD4+ T cells from blood. V and J are TRBV6-1 and TRBJ2-3; 10 nucleotides agree with TRBD2. This chain's CDR3 is CASSEAAGGTTSTDTQYF. The CDR3 region has the DNA TGTGCCAGCAGTGAAGCAGCGGGGGGGACGACTAGCACAGATACGCAGTATTTT.